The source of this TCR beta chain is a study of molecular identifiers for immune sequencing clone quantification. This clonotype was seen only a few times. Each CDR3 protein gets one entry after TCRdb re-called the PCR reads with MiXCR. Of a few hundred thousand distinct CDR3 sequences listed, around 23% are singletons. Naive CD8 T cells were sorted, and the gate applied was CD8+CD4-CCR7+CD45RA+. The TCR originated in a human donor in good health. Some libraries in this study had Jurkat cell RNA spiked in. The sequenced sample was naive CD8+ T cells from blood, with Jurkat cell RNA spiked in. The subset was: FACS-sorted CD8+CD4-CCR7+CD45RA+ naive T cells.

The CDR3 region is CASSLAISSSYNSPLHF. The CDR3 DNA follows: TGTGCCAGCAGCTTAGCTATCTCGAGCTCCTATAATTCACCCCTCCACTTT. The gene calls are TRBV7-9 and TRBJ1-6; D unresolved. Germline V gene data show CDR1 as SEHNR and CDR2 as FQNEAQ (reference sequence). Trimming took off 0 bases at V and 0 bases at J, with 9 bases between the two ends. The CDR3 is 17 amino acids.